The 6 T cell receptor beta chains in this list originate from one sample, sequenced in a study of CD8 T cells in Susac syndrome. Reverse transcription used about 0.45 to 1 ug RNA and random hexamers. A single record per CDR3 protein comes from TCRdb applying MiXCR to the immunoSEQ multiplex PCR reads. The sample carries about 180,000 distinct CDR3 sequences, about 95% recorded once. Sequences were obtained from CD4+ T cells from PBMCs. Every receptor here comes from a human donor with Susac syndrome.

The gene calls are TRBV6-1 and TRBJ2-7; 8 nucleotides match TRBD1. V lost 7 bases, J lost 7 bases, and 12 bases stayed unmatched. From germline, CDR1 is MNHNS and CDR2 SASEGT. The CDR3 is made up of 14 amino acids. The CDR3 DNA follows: TGTGCCAGCATTAGGCAGGGGGCAGCTGGAGAGCAGTACTTC. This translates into CASIRQGAAGEQYF.

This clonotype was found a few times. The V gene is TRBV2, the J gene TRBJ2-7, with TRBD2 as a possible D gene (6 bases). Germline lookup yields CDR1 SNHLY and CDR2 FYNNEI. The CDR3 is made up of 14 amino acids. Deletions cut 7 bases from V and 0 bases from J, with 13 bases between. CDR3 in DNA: TGTGCCAGCATGGGTCGGGAGAGCTCCTACGAGCAGTACTTC. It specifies CASMGRESSYEQYF.

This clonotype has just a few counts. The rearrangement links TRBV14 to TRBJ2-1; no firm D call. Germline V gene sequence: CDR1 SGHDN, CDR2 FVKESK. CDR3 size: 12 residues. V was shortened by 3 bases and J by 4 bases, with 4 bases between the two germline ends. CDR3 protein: CASSQVYNEQFF. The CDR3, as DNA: TGTGCCAGCAGCCAGGTATACAATGAGCAGTTCTTC.

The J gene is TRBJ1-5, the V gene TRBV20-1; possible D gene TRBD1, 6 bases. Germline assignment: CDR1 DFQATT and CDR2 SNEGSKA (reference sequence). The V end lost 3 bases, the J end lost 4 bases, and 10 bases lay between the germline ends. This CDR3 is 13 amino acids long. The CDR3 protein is CSASPQGNQPQHF. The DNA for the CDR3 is TGCAGTGCTAGCCCCCAGGGGAATCAGCCCCAGCATTTT.

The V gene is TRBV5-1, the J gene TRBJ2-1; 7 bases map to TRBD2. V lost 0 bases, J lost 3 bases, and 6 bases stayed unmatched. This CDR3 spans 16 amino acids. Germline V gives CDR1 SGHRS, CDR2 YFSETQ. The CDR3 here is CASSLVLASHYNEQFF. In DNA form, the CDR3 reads TGCGCCAGCAGCTTGGTACTAGCGTCTCACTACAATGAGCAGTTCTTC.

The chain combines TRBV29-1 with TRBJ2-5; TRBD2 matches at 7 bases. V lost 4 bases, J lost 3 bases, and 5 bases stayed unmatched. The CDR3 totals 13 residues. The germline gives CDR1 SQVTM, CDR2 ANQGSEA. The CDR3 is CSVGASGEETQYF. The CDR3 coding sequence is TGCAGCGTTGGGGCTAGCGGTGAAGAGACCCAGTACTTC. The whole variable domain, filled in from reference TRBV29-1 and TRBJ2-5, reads SAVISQKPSRDICQRGTSLTIQCQVDSQVTMMFWYRQQPGQSLTLIATANQGSEATYESGFVIDKFPISRPNLTFSTLTVSNMSPEDSSIYLCSVGASGEETQYFGPGTRLLVL.